This T cell receptor beta chain comes out of a study of shared clonotypes between healthy human individuals. General observations from the study: Sorted-subset samples were not fully sequenced, rarefaction indicated. Generally, estimated richness proved larger in naive subsets than it did in memory subsets.

The V end lost 5 bases, the J end lost 7 bases, and 15 bases lay between the germline ends. Germline V CDR1 and CDR2: MDHEN, SYDVKM. CDR3 length equals 15 residues. Under the authors' procedure: Filtering differed for immunoSEQ, which gave only junction sequences without quality scores. Profiling relied on immunoSEQ multiplex PCR, and the TCRdb table lists in-frame clones only, not all of them. The V and J calls and clone size come from that table; D and trimming were worked out from the DNA. The sample holds over a million clones, 65% to 80% seen once. This clone has more than one count but fewer than ten. Its target is not known.

Sequencing was performed on memory CD4+ T cells sorted from blood. Subset reported: CD45RA-negative fraction. This chain links TRBV28 with TRBJ1-6; no firm D call. The receptor's source is a man between 18 and 35 years old in good health. CDR3 protein: CASSPRAPANSPLHF. The DNA of the CDR3 is TGTGCCAGCAGTCCCCGGGCGCCAGCGAATTCACCCCTCCACTTT.